These T cell receptor beta chains were read from a single sample in a study of T cells in Graves' hyperthyroidism and ophthalmopathy. TCRdb reanalysed the multiplex PCR reads using MiXCR and keeps one entry per CDR3 protein. Of roughly 350,000 distinct CDR3 sequences in the sample, approximately 15% were seen once. Sample: blood. All receptors come from a woman under 40 with Graves' hyperthyroidism. Each CDR3 is given with its conserved first and last residue. D genes are given only for firm matches. Expanded clones are given a class, and other clones once, few, many or no size at all.

v_call: TRBV6-2/TRBV6-3; d_call: NA; clone_size: many; j_call: TRBJ2-7; cdr3_nt: TGTGCCAGCAGTTTGGCGGCCTCCTACGAGCAGTACTTC; cdr3_aa: CASSLAASYEQYF
v_call: TRBV5-1; d_call: NA; clone_size: many; j_call: TRBJ2-7; cdr3_nt: TGCGCCAGCAGCTCCGGGAGTATGTACGAGCAGTACTTC; cdr3_aa: CASSSGSMYEQYF
v_call: TRBV6-9; d_call: NA; clone_size: NA; j_call: TRBJ2-1; cdr3_nt: TGTGCCAGCAGTTACTTCGGGGAGCAGTTCTTC; cdr3_aa: CASSYFGEQFF
v_call: TRBV20-1; d_call: TRBD1; clone_size: NA; j_call: TRBJ2-7; cdr3_nt: TGCAGTGCTAGAGATTCGAGACAGGGTGCCTACGAGCAGTACTTC; cdr3_aa: CSARDSRQGAYEQYF
v_call: TRBV12-3/TRBV12-4; d_call: TRBD2; clone_size: NA; j_call: TRBJ2-7; cdr3_nt: TGTGCCAGCAGTTATCCCCTGGCTAGCGGGAGGAACGAGCAGTACTTC; cdr3_aa: CASSYPLASGRNEQYF
v_call: TRBV11-2; d_call: TRBD1; clone_size: many; j_call: TRBJ1-2; cdr3_nt: TGTGCCAGCAGCTTCACAGGGGGCGCATGGGGCTACACCTTC; cdr3_aa: CASSFTGGAWGYTF
v_call: TRBV12-3/TRBV12-4; d_call: NA; clone_size: many; j_call: TRBJ2-7; cdr3_nt: TGTGCCAGCAGTTTCGGGGAAGCCTACGAGCAGTACTTC; cdr3_aa: CASSFGEAYEQYF
v_call: TRBV9; d_call: NA; clone_size: NA; j_call: TRBJ1-1; cdr3_nt: TGTGCCAGCAGCGTACAAGTTGGCACTGAAGCTCTCTTT; cdr3_aa: CASSVQVGTEALF
v_call: TRBV28; d_call: NA; clone_size: many; j_call: TRBJ2-7; cdr3_nt: TGTGCCAGCAACCCCGCAGGGGGGTCCTACGAGCAGTACTTC; cdr3_aa: CASNPAGGSYEQYF
v_call: TRBV6-6; d_call: NA; clone_size: few; j_call: TRBJ2-1; cdr3_nt: TGTGCCAGCAGTTACAGGTCGGGCGATGAGCAGTTCTTC; cdr3_aa: CASSYRSGDEQFF
v_call: TRBV6-5; d_call: NA; clone_size: few; j_call: TRBJ1-6; cdr3_nt: TGTGCCAGCAGTTACCAGCGGCGTAGCGATTCACCCCTCCACTTT; cdr3_aa: CASSYQRRSDSPLHF
v_call: TRBV20-1; d_call: TRBD2; clone_size: many; j_call: TRBJ2-7; cdr3_nt: TGCAGTGCTAGGGCTAGCGGGAGGAGTGGGGAGCAGTACTTC; cdr3_aa: CSARASGRSGEQYF
v_call: TRBV30; d_call: NA; clone_size: few; j_call: TRBJ2-1; cdr3_nt: TGTGCCTGGAGTGGACAGGTGGGAGAGCAGTTCTTC; cdr3_aa: CAWSGQVGEQFF
v_call: TRBV6-2/TRBV6-3; d_call: TRBD2; clone_size: many; j_call: TRBJ2-7; cdr3_nt: TGTGCCAGCAGTAGCCTAGCGGGAGCGGGAAACGAGCAGTACTTC; cdr3_aa: CASSSLAGAGNEQYF
v_call: TRBV6-1; d_call: TRBD1; clone_size: NA; j_call: TRBJ1-1; cdr3_nt: TGTGCCAGCAGCGCGGACAGGTGGAACACTGAAGCTTTCTTT; cdr3_aa: CASSADRWNTEAFF
v_call: TRBV28; d_call: NA; clone_size: few; j_call: TRBJ2-7; cdr3_nt: TGTGCCAGCAGTTTCAGGGTTGCGAGTAGATCCGCGGAGCAGTACTTC; cdr3_aa: CASSFRVASRSAEQYF
v_call: TRBV6-2/TRBV6-3; d_call: TRBD1; clone_size: many; j_call: TRBJ1-5; cdr3_nt: TGTGCCAGCAGTTCGAATGACAGGGGGAATCAGCCCCAGCATTTT; cdr3_aa: CASSSNDRGNQPQHF
v_call: TRBV18; d_call: TRBD2; clone_size: NA; j_call: TRBJ2-2; cdr3_nt: TGTGCCAGCTCACCAATCGCGGGAGGGAACACCGGGGGGCTGTTTTTT; cdr3_aa: CASSPIAGGNTGGLFF